A selection of T cell receptor beta chains follows, all from one sample in a study of blood T cell repertoires in COVID-19. Sequenced by immunoSEQ multiplex PCR; TCRdb stores in-frame clones only, minus some. The sample gives 72,000 or so clones, 85% of which show up once; roughly a third is in the top ten. The sample comprised peripheral blood. The source is a woman older than 75 with active or convalescent COVID-19. The CDR3 runs from the conserved cysteine through the conserved F or W. D genes are given only for firm matches. Some rows have no size entry. The others give once, few or many, or a class for an expanded clone.

v_gene	abundance	j_gene	d_gene	CDR3nt	CDR3aa
TRBV2	.	TRBJ2-5	.	TGTGCCAGCATGGGCGTGGAGACCCAGTACTTC	CASMGVETQYF
TRBV3-1/TRBV3-2	.	TRBJ2-3	.	TGTGCCAGCAGCCCCTCCAGGGGCGGAGATACGCAGTATTTT	CASSPSRGGDTQYF
TRBV12-3/TRBV12-4	.	TRBJ2-1	TRBD1	TGTGCCAGCAGACCGGACAGGGGCAATGAGCAGTTCTTC	CASRPDRGNEQFF
TRBV18	.	TRBJ2-5	TRBD1	TGTGCCAGCTCACCAGGACAGGGTAGAGGTGTAGAGACCCAGTACTTC	CASSPGQGRGVETQYF
TRBV7-2	.	TRBJ2-7	TRBD2	TGTGCCAGCAGCTTAAGAAACCCCGGGACTAGCGGGGGGGCTCACGAGCAGTACTTC	CASSLRNPGTSGGAHEQYF
TRBV2	.	TRBJ2-1	TRBD2	TGTGCCAGCAAGGCGGGGGTGGGCTACAATGAGCAGTTCTTC	CASKAGVGYNEQFF
TRBV5-4	few	TRBJ1-1	.	TGTGCCAGCAGCCCTACAGGGAACACTGAAGCTTTCTTT	CASSPTGNTEAFF
TRBV29-1	.	TRBJ1-5	.	TGCAGCGTGGGGGCCGGGGCCAGTCAGCCCCAGCATTTT	CSVGAGASQPQHF
TRBV5-1	.	TRBJ2-3	TRBD1	TGCGCCAGCAGCGTCGATGGGACAGGGACTAGCACAGATACGCAGTATTTT	CASSVDGTGTSTDTQYF
TRBV9	.	TRBJ2-3	TRBD1	TGTGCCAGCAGCCCGAGGACAGGGCGGACAGATACGCAGTATTTT	CASSPRTGRTDTQYF
TRBV4-3	.	TRBJ2-3	TRBD1	TGCGCCAGCAGCCAAGTACCCGGGACAGGGGGTTTCACAGATACGCAGTATTTT	CASSQVPGTGGFTDTQYF
TRBV6-1	.	TRBJ1-5	TRBD1	TGTGCCAGCAGTGCAAGGACAGGGCAGTCCCGCGACAATCAGCCCCAGCATTTT	CASSARTGQSRDNQPQHF
TRBV5-1	.	TRBJ2-1	TRBD2	TGCGCCAGCAGCCCCCGCAATAGCGGGGCCAATGAGCAGTTCTTC	CASSPRNSGANEQFF
TRBV6-1	few	TRBJ2-2	.	TGTGCCAGCACCTCAGCGAACACCGGGGAGCTGTTTTTT	CASTSANTGELFF
TRBV11-2	.	TRBJ2-2	TRBD1	TGTGCCAGCAGCTGGACAGGGGTCCCCTCCGGGGAGCTGTTTTTT	CASSWTGVPSGELFF
TRBV29-1	.	TRBJ2-3	.	TGCAGCGTTGGTCAGCGTACAGATACGCAGTATTTT	CSVGQRTDTQYF
TRBV19	.	TRBJ1-3	.	TGTGCCAGCCGACCGACGGGGTCTGTCCGAAACACCATATATTTT	CASRPTGSVRNTIYF
TRBV18	once	TRBJ2-1	TRBD1	TGTGCCAGCTCACCACAACAGGGGATATACAATGAGCAGTTCTTC	CASSPQQGIYNEQFF
TRBV7-8	once	TRBJ1-2	TRBD1	TGTGCCAGCAGCTTCCGGACAGGGACCTATGGCTACACCTTC	CASSFRTGTYGYTF
TRBV27	.	TRBJ1-5	.	TGTGCCAGCAGAGGACAGCGCGATCAGCCCCAGCATTTT	CASRGQRDQPQHF
TRBV27	.	TRBJ1-1	TRBD1	TGTGCCAGCAGTTTCAGGGGGCAAAGCACTGAAGCTTTCTTT	CASSFRGQSTEAFF
TRBV6-2/TRBV6-3	.	TRBJ1-5	.	TGTGCCAGCAGTTACTCAAGGGGCCGGGCGGATCAGCCCCAGCATTTT	CASSYSRGRADQPQHF
TRBV4-3	.	TRBJ2-7	.	TGCGCCAGCAGCCAAGATCCGAGGGCAGAAGTCTACGAGCAGTACTTC	CASSQDPRAEVYEQYF
TRBV28	few	TRBJ1-5	TRBD1	TGTGCCAGCAGTCTCAGACAGGGGAATCAGCCCCAGCATTTT	CASSLRQGNQPQHF
TRBV5-4	few	TRBJ2-4	TRBD2	TGTGCCAGCAGCTTCGTCTCAAGCGGGGGGTTTGTTAGAAACATTCAGTACTTC	CASSFVSSGGFVRNIQYF
TRBV28	few	TRBJ1-2	TRBD1	TGTGCCAGCAGTTCGTCAGGGGGCGTACGCTACACCTTC	CASSSSGGVRYTF
TRBV10-2	.	TRBJ2-2	TRBD1	TGCGCCAGCAGGGGGGACAGAAGTCCCTCCGGGGAGCTGTTTTTT	CASRGDRSPSGELFF
TRBV11-2	.	TRBJ1-1	TRBD1	TGTGCCAGCAGCCGTCCCACAGGGGGCCGGAACACTGAAGCTTTCTTT	CASSRPTGGRNTEAFF
TRBV28	.	TRBJ2-5	.	TGTGCCAGCAGTTTAGGGCGGCCCGGGGGGACCCAGTACTTC	CASSLGRPGGTQYF
TRBV16	.	TRBJ2-7	.	TGTGCCAGCAGCCAGCTTGATAGTTACGAGCAGTACTTC	CASSQLDSYEQYF
TRBV10-1	.	TRBJ1-5	.	TGCGCCAGCAGTGACCGAACTCAACCTATTTCTAACAGGGTCGGTACCCGGGAAAATCAGCCCCAGCATTTT	CASSDRTQPISNRVGTRENQPQHF
TRBV18	.	TRBJ2-7	TRBD1	TGTGCCAGCTCAAATAGGACAGGCTCCTACGAGCAGTACTTC	CASSNRTGSYEQYF
TRBV9	.	TRBJ2-7	TRBD1	TGTGCCAGCAGCGTAAAAGGACAGGTTTTTTCCTCCCCCCTGGAGCAGTACTTC	CASSVKGQVFSSPLEQYF
TRBV30	few	TRBJ1-2	.	TGTGCCTGGAGTTCTTCCGTGTCGTTTGGCTACACCTTC	CAWSSSVSFGYTF
TRBV2	.	TRBJ2-7	TRBD1	TGTGCCAGCAGAACCGGACAGGTCCCCTACGAGCAGTACTTC	CASRTGQVPYEQYF
TRBV12-3/TRBV12-4	.	TRBJ2-1	.	TGTGCCAGCACCAGGTCCCCCTACGATGAGCAGTTCTTC	CASTRSPYDEQFF
TRBV5-1	.	TRBJ1-2	.	TGCGCCAGCAGTAGGGAAGGAGGAAACTATGGCTACACCTTC	CASSREGGNYGYTF
TRBV4-1	.	TRBJ2-1	.	TGCGCCAGCAGCCAAGACAATGCGGTAGGGGGCAATGAGCAGTTCTTC	CASSQDNAVGGNEQFF
TRBV11-2	once	TRBJ1-2	.	TGTGCCAGCAGCCAGGACAGAGGAATTAGAGATGGCTACACCTTC	CASSQDRGIRDGYTF
TRBV5-5	.	TRBJ2-5	.	TGTGCCAGCAGCTTTGGCGGGGGCACCCAAGAGACCCAGTACTTC	CASSFGGGTQETQYF
TRBV11-2	once	TRBJ1-2	.	TGTGCCAGCAGCCGGACAGATTCCTATGGCTACACCTTC	CASSRTDSYGYTF
TRBV5-8	.	TRBJ2-2	.	TGTGCCAGCAGCTCGCTGAGGGCCACCGGGGAGCTGTTTTTT	CASSSLRATGELFF
TRBV7-3	.	TRBJ2-3	.	TGTGCCAGCAGCTTAATGGCTGCCAAAGATACGCAGTATTTT	CASSLMAAKDTQYF
TRBV27	.	TRBJ1-3	.	TGTGCCAGCAGCCAGGTCTCTGGAAACACCATATATTTT	CASSQVSGNTIYF
TRBV30	.	TRBJ2-3	TRBD1	TGTGCCTGGAGTGAAGTACAGGGGTATGGCACAGATACGCAGTATTTT	CAWSEVQGYGTDTQYF
TRBV10-3	.	TRBJ2-3	.	TGTGCCATCAGTCTGGAGGGGGGGAGAAGCACAGATACGCAGTATTTT	CAISLEGGRSTDTQYF
TRBV28	.	TRBJ2-7	TRBD1	TGTGCCAGCCCCCCCGGGACAGGGATCCACGAGCAGTACTTC	CASPPGTGIHEQYF